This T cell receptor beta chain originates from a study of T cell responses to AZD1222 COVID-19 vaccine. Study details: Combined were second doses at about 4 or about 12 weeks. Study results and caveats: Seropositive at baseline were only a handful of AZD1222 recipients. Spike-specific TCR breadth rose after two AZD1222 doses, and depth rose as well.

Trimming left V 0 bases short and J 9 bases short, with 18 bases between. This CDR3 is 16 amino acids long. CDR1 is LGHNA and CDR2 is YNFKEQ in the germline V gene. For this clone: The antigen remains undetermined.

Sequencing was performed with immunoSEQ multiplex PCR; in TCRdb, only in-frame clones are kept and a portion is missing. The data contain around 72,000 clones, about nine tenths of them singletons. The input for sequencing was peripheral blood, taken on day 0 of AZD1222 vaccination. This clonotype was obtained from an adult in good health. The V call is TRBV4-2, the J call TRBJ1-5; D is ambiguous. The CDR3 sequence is CASSQDWYGPTWPQHF. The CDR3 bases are TGTGCCAGCAGCCAAGATTGGTACGGCCCCACCTGGCCCCAGCATTTT.